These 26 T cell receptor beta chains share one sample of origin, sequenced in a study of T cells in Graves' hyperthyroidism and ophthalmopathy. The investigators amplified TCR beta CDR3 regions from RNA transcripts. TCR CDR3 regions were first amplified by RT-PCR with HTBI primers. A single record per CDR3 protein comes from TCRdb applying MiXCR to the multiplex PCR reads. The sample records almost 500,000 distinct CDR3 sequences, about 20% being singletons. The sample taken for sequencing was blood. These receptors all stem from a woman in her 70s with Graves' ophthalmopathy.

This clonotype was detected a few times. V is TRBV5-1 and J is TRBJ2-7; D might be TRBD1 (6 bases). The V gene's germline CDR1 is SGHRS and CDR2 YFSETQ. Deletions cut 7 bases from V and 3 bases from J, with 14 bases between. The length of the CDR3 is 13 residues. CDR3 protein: CASGLDSIYEQYF. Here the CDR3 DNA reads TGCGCCAGCGGACTGGACAGCATCTACGAGCAGTACTTC. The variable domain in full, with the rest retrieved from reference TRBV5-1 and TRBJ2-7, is KAGVTQTPRYLIKTRGQQVTLSCSPISGHRSVSWYQQTPGQGLQFLFEYFSETQRNKGNFPGRFSGRQFSNSRSEMNVSTLELGDSALYLCASGLDSIYEQYFGPGTRLTVT.

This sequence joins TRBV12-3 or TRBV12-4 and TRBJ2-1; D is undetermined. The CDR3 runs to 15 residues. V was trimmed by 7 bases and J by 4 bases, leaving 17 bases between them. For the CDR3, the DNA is TGTGCCAGCACACCGACCTCTAAGGGTTACAATGAGCAGTTCTTC. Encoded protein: CASTPTSKGYNEQFF.

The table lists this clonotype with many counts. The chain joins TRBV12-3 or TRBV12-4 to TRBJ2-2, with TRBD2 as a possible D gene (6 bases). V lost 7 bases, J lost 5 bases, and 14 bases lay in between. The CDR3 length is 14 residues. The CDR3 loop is CASNQLAGTGELFF. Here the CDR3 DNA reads TGTGCCAGCAACCAACTAGCCGGAACCGGGGAGCTGTTTTTT.

The CDR3 loop reads CASSLRGRLAGESVQFF. The DNA for the CDR3 is TGTGCCAGCAGCTTGAGGGGGCGGCTAGCGGGAGAATCCGTGCAGTTCTTC. V gene TRBV11-2 combines with J gene TRBJ2-1; 10 nucleotides agree with TRBD2. This CDR3 is built from 17 residues. The V segment lost 3 bases and the J segment 12 bases; nucleotides outside the gene matches: 17. Per germline, CDR1 SGHAT and CDR2 FQNNGV.

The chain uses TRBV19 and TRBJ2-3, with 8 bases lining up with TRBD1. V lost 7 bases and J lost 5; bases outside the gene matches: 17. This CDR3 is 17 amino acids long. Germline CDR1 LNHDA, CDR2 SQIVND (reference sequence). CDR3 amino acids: CASKGSGGGIFRDTQYF. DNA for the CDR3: TGTGCCAGTAAGGGATCAGGGGGCGGAATATTCAGAGATACGCAGTATTTT.

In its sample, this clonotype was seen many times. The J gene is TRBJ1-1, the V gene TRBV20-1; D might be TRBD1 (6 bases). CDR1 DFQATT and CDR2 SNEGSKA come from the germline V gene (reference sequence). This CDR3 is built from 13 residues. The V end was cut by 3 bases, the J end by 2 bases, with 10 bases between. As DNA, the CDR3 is TGCAGTGCTAGTCCGGACAGTAACACTGAAGCTTTCTTT. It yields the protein CSASPDSNTEAFF.

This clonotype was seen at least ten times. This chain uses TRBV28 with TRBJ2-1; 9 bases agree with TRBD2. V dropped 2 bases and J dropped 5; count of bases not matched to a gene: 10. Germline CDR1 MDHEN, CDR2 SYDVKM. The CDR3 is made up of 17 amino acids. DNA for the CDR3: TGTGCCAGCAGTTTAAGACTAGCGGCCGACGTTCACAATGAGCAGTTCTTC. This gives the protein CASSLRLAADVHNEQFF.

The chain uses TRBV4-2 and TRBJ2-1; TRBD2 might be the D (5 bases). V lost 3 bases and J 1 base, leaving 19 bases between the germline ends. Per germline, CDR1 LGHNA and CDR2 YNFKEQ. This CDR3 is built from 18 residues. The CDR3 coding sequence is TGTGCCAGCAGCCATCTCACACCGAGCGGTCTATCCTACAATGAGCAGTTCTTC. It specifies CASSHLTPSGLSYNEQFF.

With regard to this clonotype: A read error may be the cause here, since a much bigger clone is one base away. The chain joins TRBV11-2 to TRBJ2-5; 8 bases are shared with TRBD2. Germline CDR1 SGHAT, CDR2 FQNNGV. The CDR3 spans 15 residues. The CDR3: CAGSAGSGRRETQYF. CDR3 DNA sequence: TGTGCCGGCAGCGCGGGGAGCGGGAGACGGGAGACCCAGTACTTC.

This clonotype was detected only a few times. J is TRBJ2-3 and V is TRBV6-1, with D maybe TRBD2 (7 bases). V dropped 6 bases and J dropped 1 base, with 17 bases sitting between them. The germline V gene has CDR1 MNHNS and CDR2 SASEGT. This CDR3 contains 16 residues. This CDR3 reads CASSSPTGRGTDTQYF. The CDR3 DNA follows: TGTGCCAGCAGCTCTCCCACAGGGAGGGGCACAGATACGCAGTATTTT.

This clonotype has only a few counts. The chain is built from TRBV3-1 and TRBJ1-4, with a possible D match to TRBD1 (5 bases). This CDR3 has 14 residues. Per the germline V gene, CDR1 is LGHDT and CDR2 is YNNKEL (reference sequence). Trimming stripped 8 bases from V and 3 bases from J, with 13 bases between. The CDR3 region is CASGLWGANEKLFF. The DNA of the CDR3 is TGTGCCAGCGGCCTCTGGGGCGCTAATGAAAAACTGTTTTTT.

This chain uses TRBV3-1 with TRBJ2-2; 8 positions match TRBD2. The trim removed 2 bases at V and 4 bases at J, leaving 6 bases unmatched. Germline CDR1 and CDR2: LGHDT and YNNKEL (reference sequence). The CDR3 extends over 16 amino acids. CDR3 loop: CASSQLAGTSTGELFF. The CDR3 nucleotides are TGTGCCAGCAGCCAACTAGCCGGGACTAGCACCGGGGAGCTGTTTTTT.

CDR3 nucleotide sequence: TGTGCCAGCAGTGAATCCCCCGCGGACGCTAATGAGCAGTTCTTC. Protein: CASSESPADANEQFF. The chain employs TRBV6-1 and TRBJ2-1; D is unclear. Germline V CDR1 and CDR2: MNHNS, SASEGT. This CDR3 contains 15 residues. With 2 bases removed from V and 7 bases from J, the gap between germline ends came to 15 bases.

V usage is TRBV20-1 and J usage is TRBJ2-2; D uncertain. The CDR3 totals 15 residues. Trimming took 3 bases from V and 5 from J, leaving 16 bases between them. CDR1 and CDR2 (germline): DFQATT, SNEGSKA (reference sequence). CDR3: CSASLSDQKTGELFF. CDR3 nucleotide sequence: TGCAGTGCTAGCCTTTCAGATCAAAAAACCGGGGAGCTGTTTTTT.

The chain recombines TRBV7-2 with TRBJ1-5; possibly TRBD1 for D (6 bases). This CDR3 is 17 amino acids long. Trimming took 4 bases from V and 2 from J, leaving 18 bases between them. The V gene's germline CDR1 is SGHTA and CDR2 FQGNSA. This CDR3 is CASSSTGGPGGNQPQHF. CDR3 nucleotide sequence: TGTGCCAGCAGCTCGACCGGGGGCCCAGGCGGCAATCAGCCCCAGCATTTT.

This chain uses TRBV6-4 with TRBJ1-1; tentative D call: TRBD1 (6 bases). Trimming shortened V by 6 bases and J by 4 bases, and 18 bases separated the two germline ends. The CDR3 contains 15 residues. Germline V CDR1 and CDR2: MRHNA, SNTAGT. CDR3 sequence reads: CASRPGTTGSTEAFF. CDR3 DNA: TGTGCCAGCAGGCCCGGAACAACAGGGTCCACTGAAGCTTTCTTT.

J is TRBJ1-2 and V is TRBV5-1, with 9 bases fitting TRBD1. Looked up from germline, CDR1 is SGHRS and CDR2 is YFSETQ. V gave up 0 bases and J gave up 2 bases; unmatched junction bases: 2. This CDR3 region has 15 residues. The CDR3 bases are TGCGCCAGCAGCTTGGACGGACAGGGGAACTATGGCTACACCTTC. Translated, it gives CASSLDGQGNYGYTF.

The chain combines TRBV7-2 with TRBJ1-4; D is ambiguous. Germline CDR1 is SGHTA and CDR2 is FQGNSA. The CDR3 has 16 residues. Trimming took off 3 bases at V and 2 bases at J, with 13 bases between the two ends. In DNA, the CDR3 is TGTGCCAGCAGCTTCGAACGGATGGGGACTAATGAAAAACTGTTTTTT. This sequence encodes CASSFERMGTNEKLFF.

The CDR3 spells CASSLKGSYEQYF. CDR3 coding DNA: TGTGCCAGCAGTTTAAAGGGCTCCTACGAGCAGTACTTC. This sequence joins TRBV27 and TRBJ2-7; D uncertain. Germline assignment: CDR1 MNHEY and CDR2 SMNVEV (reference sequence). The CDR3 runs 13 residues. V was trimmed by 2 bases and J by 0 bases, leaving 5 bases between them.

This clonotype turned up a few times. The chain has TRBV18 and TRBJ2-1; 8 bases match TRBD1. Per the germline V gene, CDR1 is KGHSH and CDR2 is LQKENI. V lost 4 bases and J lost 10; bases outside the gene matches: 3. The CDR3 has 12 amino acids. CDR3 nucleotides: TGTGCCAGCTCACAACGGGACAGGGAGCAGTTCTTC. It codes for CASSQRDREQFF.

CDR3 sequence (DNA): TGCAGTGCAGCGTCCCCCTCTAGCGGATTCACCTACGAGCAGTACTTC. It yields the protein CSAASPSSGFTYEQYF. The gene calls are TRBV20-1 and TRBJ2-7; TRBD2 matches 7 bases. The CDR3 has 16 amino acids. The germline CDR1 and CDR2 sequences are DFQATT and SNEGSKA (reference sequence). The V and J ends lost 6 bases and 2 bases, in that order; junction bases with no gene match: 16.

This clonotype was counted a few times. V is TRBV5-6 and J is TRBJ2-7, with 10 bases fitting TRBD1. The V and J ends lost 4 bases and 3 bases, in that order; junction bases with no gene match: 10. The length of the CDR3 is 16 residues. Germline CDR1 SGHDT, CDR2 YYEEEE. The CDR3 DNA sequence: TGTGCCAGCAGCCTAGCACGGGACAGGGGTGTCTACGAGCAGTACTTC. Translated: CASSLARDRGVYEQYF.

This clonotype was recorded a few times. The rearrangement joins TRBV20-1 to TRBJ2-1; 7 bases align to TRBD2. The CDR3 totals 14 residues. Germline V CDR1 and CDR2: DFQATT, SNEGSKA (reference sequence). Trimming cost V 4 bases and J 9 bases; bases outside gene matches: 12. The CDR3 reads CSAITGGSMGEQFF. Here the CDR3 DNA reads TGCAGTGCTATTACTGGCGGGAGTATGGGTGAGCAGTTCTTC.

This CDR3 is CASSGLAGGWETQYF. CDR3 sequence (DNA): TGTGCCAGCAGCGGGCTAGCGGGGGGGTGGGAGACCCAGTACTTC. The V call is TRBV7-6, the J call TRBJ2-5; TRBD2 matches at 12 bases. This CDR3 region has 15 residues. Per the germline V gene, CDR1 is SGHVS and CDR2 is FNYEAQ. V lost 5 bases, J lost 5 bases, and 6 bases stayed unmatched.

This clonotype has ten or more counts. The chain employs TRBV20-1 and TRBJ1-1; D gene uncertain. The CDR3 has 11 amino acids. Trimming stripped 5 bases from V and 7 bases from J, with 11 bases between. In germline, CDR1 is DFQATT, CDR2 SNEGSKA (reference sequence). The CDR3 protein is CSAGREREAFF. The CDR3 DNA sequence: TGCAGTGCTGGTCGGGAGCGTGAAGCTTTCTTT.

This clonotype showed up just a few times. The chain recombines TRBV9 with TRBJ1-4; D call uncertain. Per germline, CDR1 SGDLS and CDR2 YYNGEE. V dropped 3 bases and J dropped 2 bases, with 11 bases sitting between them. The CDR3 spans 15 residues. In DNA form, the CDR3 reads TGTGCCAGCAGCGCCAGGTTCGCGACTAATGAAAAACTGTTTTTT. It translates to CASSARFATNEKLFF.